These 27 T cell receptor beta chains share one sample of origin, sequenced in a study of blood T cell repertoires in COVID-19. Libraries were prepared by immunoSEQ multiplex PCR; TCRdb keeps only in-frame clonotypes and omits some of them. This table holds around 300,000 clones, more than 75% found once. The sequenced material came from peripheral blood. Receptor source: a woman between 45 and 65 years old with active or convalescent COVID-19.

The chain joins TRBV30 to TRBJ1-5; a possible D gene is TRBD1 (6 bases). V lost 5 bases and J 6 bases, leaving 14 bases between the germline ends. CDR3 length equals 13 residues. In germline, CDR1 is GTSNPN, CDR2 SVGIG (reference sequence). The CDR3, as DNA: TGTGCCTGGTCGGCACAGGGTGGTCAGCCCCAGCATTTT. Protein: CAWSAQGGQPQHF.

V and J are TRBV11-1 and TRBJ2-7, with D uncertain. This CDR3 region has 16 residues. Trimming stripped 2 bases from V and 1 base from J, with 15 bases between. CDR1 is SGHAT, CDR2 FQDESV, per germline (reference sequence). The CDR3 nucleotides read TGTGCCAGCAGCTTAACGGAAGGCGGAAGATCCTACGAGCAGTACTTC. Translated: CASSLTEGGRSYEQYF.

V usage is TRBV5-1 and J usage is TRBJ2-2; no clear D gene. The CDR3 has 14 amino acids. Germline V gene data show CDR1 as SGHRS and CDR2 as YFSETQ. Trimming stripped 5 bases from V and 0 bases from J, with 8 bases between. The CDR3 coding sequence is TGCGCCAGCAGTGCGGATTCGAACACCGGGGAGCTGTTTTTT. Protein: CASSADSNTGELFF.

The chain recombines TRBV28 with TRBJ2-7; 7 positions match TRBD1. The CDR3 has 17 residues. Trimming removed 3 bases from V and 2 bases from J; junction bases left unmatched: 13. Germline assignment: CDR1 MDHEN and CDR2 SYDVKM. This CDR3 is CASSLYPDRESPYEQYF. In DNA form, the CDR3 reads TGTGCCAGCAGTTTGTACCCCGACAGGGAATCGCCCTACGAGCAGTACTTC.

The chain combines TRBV15 with TRBJ2-2; 13 positions match TRBD2. J was trimmed by 2 bases and V by 4 bases; bases with no gene match: 1. Germline-derived CDR1 and CDR2 are LNHNV and YYDKDF (reference sequence). The CDR3 consists of 16 residues. The CDR3 DNA reads as TGTGCCACCAGCACGGGACTAGCGGGAAACACCGGGGAGCTGTTTTTT. Translated, it gives CATSTGLAGNTGELFF.

This clone has a single count. V and J are TRBV5-5 and TRBJ1-5; no firm D call. This CDR3 spans 19 amino acids. Trimming shortened V by 0 bases and J by 4 bases, and 23 bases separated the two germline ends. Germline V CDR1 and CDR2: SGHKS, YYEKEE (reference sequence). The CDR3 is CASSLAVGAGRSLNQPQHF. DNA for the CDR3: TGTGCCAGCAGCTTGGCTGTTGGTGCAGGTCGAAGCCTTAATCAGCCCCAGCATTTT.

The CDR3 bases are TGTGCCAGCAGCTTAACCAGGATAAACTATGGCTACACCTTC. It specifies CASSLTRINYGYTF. The chain links TRBV7-3 to TRBJ1-2; D uncertain. CDR3 size: 14 residues. Germline V gene data show CDR1 as SGHTA and CDR2 as FQGTGA. The V end lost 0 bases, the J end lost 2 bases, and 7 bases lay between the germline ends.

The genes are TRBV19 and TRBJ1-1; maybe TRBD1 (6 bases). Trimming took 6 bases from V and 5 from J, leaving 13 bases between them. The CDR3 runs to 13 residues. The V gene's germline CDR1 is LNHDA and CDR2 SQIVND (reference sequence). The CDR3 reads CASRNRAGTEAFF. The CDR3 DNA is TGTGCCAGTAGAAACAGGGCCGGGACTGAAGCTTTCTTT.

The chain is built from TRBV5-1 and TRBJ2-1, with 8 bases matching TRBD2. The trim removed 3 bases at V and 8 bases at J, leaving 10 bases unmatched. The germline V gene encodes CDR1 SGHRS and CDR2 YFSETQ. The length of the CDR3 is 15 residues. As DNA, the CDR3 is TGCGCCAGCAGCTGGCGAGCGGGGGCGGGCGATGAGCAGTTCTTC. Amino acids: CASSWRAGAGDEQFF.

The V call is TRBV29-1, the J call TRBJ2-3; 11 bases are shared with TRBD1. V dropped 4 bases and J dropped 3; count of bases not matched to a gene: 3. CDR3 length equals 14 residues. Germline assignment: CDR1 SQVTM and CDR2 ANQGSEA. The DNA of the CDR3 is TGCAGCGTTGGCGGGACAGGGGGGACAGATACGCAGTATTTT. Its protein product is CSVGGTGGTDTQYF.

The chain couples TRBV19 to TRBJ1-6; tentatively, D is TRBD1 (6 bases). From germline, CDR1 is LNHDA and CDR2 SQIVND (reference sequence). Trimming stripped 4 bases from V and 5 bases from J, with 15 bases between. This CDR3 has 16 amino acids. The CDR3 loop reads CASSTADRSNNSPLHF. In DNA form, the CDR3 reads TGTGCCAGTAGTACCGCAGACAGGTCAAATAATTCACCCCTCCACTTT.

This sequence joins TRBV6-5 and TRBJ1-1, with 7 bases aligning to TRBD1. This CDR3 comprises 15 residues. The junction had 8 bases not matched to a gene; V was cut back by 7 bases and J by 0 bases. In germline, CDR1 is MNHEY, CDR2 SVGAGI. This chain's CDR3 is CASTVEGALNTEAFF. The CDR3 DNA is TGTGCCAGCACGGTAGAGGGGGCGCTGAACACTGAAGCTTTCTTT.

This chain connects TRBV28 to TRBJ1-5; TRBD1 matches 10 bases. CDR3 length: 16 amino acids. V dropped 5 bases and J dropped 4; count of bases not matched to a gene: 8. Per the germline V gene, CDR1 is MDHEN and CDR2 is SYDVKM. The CDR3, as DNA: TGTGCCAGCAGTCTCTCCGGGACAGGGGAAAATCAGCCCCAGCATTTT. Residues: CASSLSGTGENQPQHF.

The V and J genes are TRBV29-1 and TRBJ1-2; tentatively, D is TRBD1 (6 bases). The CDR3 covers 14 residues. V lost 5 bases and J lost 3, with 16 bases in between. The germline CDR1 and CDR2 sequences are SQVTM and ANQGSEA. CDR3 in DNA: TGCAGCGTTTTCGGACAGAATACTTACTATGGCTACACCTTC. Its translation is CSVFGQNTYYGYTF. Using reference TRBV29-1 and TRBJ1-2 for the parts outside the CDR3, the full variable domain is SAVISQKPSRDICQRGTSLTIQCQVDSQVTMMFWYRQQPGQSLTLIATANQGSEATYESGFVIDKFPISRPNLTFSTLTVSNMSPEDSSIYLCSVFGQNTYYGYTFGSGTRLTVV.

This clone was counted a few times. The chain carries TRBV7-9 and TRBJ2-1, with D possibly TRBD1 on 5 matching bases. Germline CDR1 and CDR2: SEHNR and FQNEAQ (reference sequence). This CDR3 is built from 14 residues. The V gene lost 2 bases and the J gene lost 5 bases, with 10 bases spanning the gap. CDR3 coding DNA: TGTGCCAGCAGCTTAACCCAGGGCGACAATGAGCAGTTCTTC. Translation: CASSLTQGDNEQFF.

This clone was recorded only once. The V gene is TRBV29-1, the J gene TRBJ2-3; 7 bases are a match to TRBD1. Germline lookup yields CDR1 SQVTM and CDR2 ANQGSEA. After removal of 7 bases from V and 3 bases from J, the junction contained 13 bases not matched to a gene. CDR3 size: 15 residues. The CDR3 loop is CSAPRDRENTDTQYF. The DNA of the CDR3 is TGCAGCGCTCCCCGAGACAGGGAAAATACAGATACGCAGTATTTT.

The chain combines TRBV30 with TRBJ1-1; D gene unclear. V lost 4 bases to trimming and J lost 0 bases, with 9 bases between them. CDR1 GTSNPN and CDR2 SVGIG come from the germline V gene (reference sequence). This CDR3 has 13 amino acids. CDR3 amino acids: CAWTVNLNTEAFF. CDR3 in DNA: TGTGCCTGGACTGTTAATCTGAACACTGAAGCTTTCTTT.

The V and J genes are TRBV7-8 and TRBJ1-3; 7 nucleotides align to TRBD1. Per germline, CDR1 SGHVS and CDR2 FQNEAQ. This CDR3 region has 14 residues. Trimming at V came to 4 bases and at J to 0 bases, leaving 0 bases not matched to a gene. The CDR3 nucleotides read TGTGCCAGCAGCTCAGGGGGCTCTGGAAACACCATATATTTT. Protein sequence: CASSSGGSGNTIYF. Drawing the rest from reference TRBV7-8 and TRBJ1-3, the complete variable domain is GAGVSQSPRYKVAKRGQDVALRCDPISGHVSLFWYQQALGQGPEFLTYFQNEAQLDKSGLPSDRFFAERPEGSVSTLKIQRTQQEDSAVYLCASSSGGSGNTIYFGEGSWLTVV.

The CDR3 nucleotides read TGTGCCTCAGCTCGGGGGGCAGATACTGAAGCTTTCTTT. It specifies CASARGADTEAFF. The chain carries TRBV6-5 and TRBJ1-1; D may be TRBD1 (6 bases). The CDR3 is 13 amino acids. V gave up 11 bases and J gave up 5 bases, with 18 bases separating them. Looked up from germline, CDR1 is MNHEY and CDR2 is SVGAGI.

This chain links TRBV28 with TRBJ2-1; TRBD2 aligns across 14 bases. From germline, CDR1 is MDHEN and CDR2 SYDVKM. Trimming took 5 bases from V and 13 from J; bases not matched to a gene: 10. This CDR3 is built from 15 residues. The CDR3 reads CASSGPGLAGVFQFF. CDR3 sequence (DNA): TGTGCCAGCAGTGGACCGGGACTAGCGGGAGTGTTCCAGTTCTTC.

The V call is TRBV7-3, the J call TRBJ2-1, with 7 bases that match TRBD2. The CDR3 is 15 residues long. In germline, CDR1 is SGHTA, CDR2 FQGTGA. With V trimmed by 5 bases and J by 3 bases, 7 bases remained unmatched. In DNA form, the CDR3 reads TGTGCCAGCAGCCCAGGACTAGTGGTCTACAATGAGCAGTTCTTC. Translated: CASSPGLVVYNEQFF.

The rearrangement joins TRBV12-5 to TRBJ2-3; 7 bases match TRBD2. This CDR3 has 13 residues. Germline-derived CDR1 and CDR2 are LGHNT and FRNRAP. Unmatched junction bases numbered 2, after V lost 4 bases and J lost 4 bases. For the CDR3, the DNA is TGTGCTAGTGGTTCCAGCGGGGCAGATACGCAGTATTTT. This gives the protein CASGSSGADTQYF.

As DNA, the CDR3 is TGTGCCAGCAGCAGGGGACAGGGCGGTGGCTACACCTTC. Translated: CASSRGQGGGYTF. This chain links TRBV11-2 with TRBJ1-2, with TRBD1 matching over 9 bases. Unmatched junction bases numbered 5, after V lost 5 bases and J lost 7 bases. The CDR3 runs 13 residues. The V gene's germline CDR1 is SGHAT and CDR2 FQNNGV.

The CDR3 is CASSFAGAVGANVLTF. CDR3 nucleotide sequence: TGTGCCAGCAGCTTCGCAGGGGCGGTCGGGGCCAACGTCCTGACTTTC. V is TRBV5-8 and J is TRBJ2-6; perhaps TRBD1 as D (6 bases). Trimming left V 2 bases short and J 4 bases short, with 13 bases between. This CDR3 is built from 16 residues. CDR1 SGHTS and CDR2 YDEGEE come from the germline V gene.

This clone was detected only once. Here the CDR3 reads CASSLGTGPNQPQHF. The DNA of the CDR3 is TGTGCCAGCAGCTTAGGGACAGGGCCGAATCAGCCCCAGCATTTT. The chain joins TRBV11-2 to TRBJ1-5; 8 nucleotides match TRBD1. V was clipped by 1 base and J by 4 bases; unmatched bases: 3. Germline CDR1 SGHAT, CDR2 FQNNGV. The CDR3 has 15 residues.

The rearrangement joins TRBV5-8 to TRBJ2-5, with D possibly TRBD2 on 5 matching bases. The length of the CDR3 is 15 residues. V lost 1 base and J lost 11, with 21 bases in between. Germline values: CDR1 SGHTS, CDR2 YDEGEE. CDR3 in DNA: TGTGCCAGCAGCTTGTATCTCCAGACATCGAGGGAGCAGTACTTC. Its translation is CASSLYLQTSREQYF.

V and J are TRBV9 and TRBJ2-3, with unresolved D. Trimming left V 4 bases short and J 2 bases short, with 11 bases between. The germline CDR1 and CDR2 sequences are SGDLS and YYNGEE. This CDR3 has 14 residues. The CDR3 here is CASSSKRDTDTQYF. The DNA of the CDR3 is TGTGCCAGCAGCTCCAAGCGCGACACAGATACGCAGTATTTT.